This T cell receptor (beta chain) appears in the sequencing data of a study of identical twins. One entry per CDR3 protein, called by TCRdb with MiXCR from the 5' RACE reads. The table includes 1.5 million to 2 million distinct CDR3 sequences, about 31% detected once. About this clonotype: Its antigen is not known.

Study observations and caveats: Fewer insertions characterized abundant cord blood beta clonotypes, whereas memory repertoires showed none.

The germline V gene has CDR1 DFQATT and CDR2 SNEGSKA (reference sequence). The CDR3 has 15 amino acids. V lost 6 bases, J lost 0 bases, and 15 bases lay in between. The TCR comes from a newborn girl in good health. V is TRBV20-1 and J is TRBJ2-1; perhaps D is TRBD1 or TRBD2 (5 bases each). The sample consisted of cord blood. The CDR3 DNA reads as TGCAGTGCCGACCGGGACGTAAGCTCCTACAATGAGCAGTTCTTC. Translating it yields CSADRDVSSYNEQFF.